This paragraph reports one T cell receptor (beta chain). Production of TCR cDNA was by 5'RACE template switching, which also added a universal primer site and UMIs. Each CDR3 protein gets one entry after TCRdb re-called the 5' RACE reads with MiXCR. The sample yields roughly 310,000 distinct CDR3 sequences, 8.7% seen once. The data are from a study of T cells after yellow fever vaccination. CDR1 is MNHEY and CDR2 is SVGEGT in the germline V gene. V shed 0 bases and J shed 7 bases, with 13 bases lying between them. The CDR3 length is 15 residues. The rearrangement links TRBV6-2 or TRBV6-3 to TRBJ1-5; unclear D gene. This TCR came from a man between 18 and 29 years old who received the YFV17D yellow fever vaccine. Sequencing used PBMCs, obtained on the day of the first yellow fever vaccination. The CDR3 here is CASSYSMRVSQPQHF. The CDR3 DNA sequence: TGTGCCAGCAGTTACTCGATGAGGGTTTCGCAGCCCCAGCATTTT.